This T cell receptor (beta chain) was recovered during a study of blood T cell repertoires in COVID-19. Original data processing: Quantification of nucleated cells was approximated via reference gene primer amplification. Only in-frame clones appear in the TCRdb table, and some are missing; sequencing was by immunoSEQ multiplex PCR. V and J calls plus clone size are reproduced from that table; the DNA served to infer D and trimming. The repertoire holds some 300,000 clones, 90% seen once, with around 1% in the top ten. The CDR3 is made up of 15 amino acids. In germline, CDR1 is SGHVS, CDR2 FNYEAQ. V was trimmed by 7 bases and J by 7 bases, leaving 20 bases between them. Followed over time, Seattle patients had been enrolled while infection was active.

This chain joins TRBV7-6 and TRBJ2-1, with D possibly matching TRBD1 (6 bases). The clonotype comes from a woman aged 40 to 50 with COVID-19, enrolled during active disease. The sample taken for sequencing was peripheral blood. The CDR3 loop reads CASTLLGAGSNEQFF. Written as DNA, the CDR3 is TGTGCCAGCACCCTCTTGGGGGCAGGGAGTAATGAGCAGTTCTTC.